This TCR beta chain was captured by sequencing in a study of OX40 agonist ivuxolimab in advanced cancers. In the study overall: The dose-escalation group included hepatocellular carcinoma, melanoma, renal cell carcinoma and head and neck cancer.

Assay: immunoSEQ multiplex PCR; the TCRdb copy retains only in-frame clones and omits some. The data show just under 65,000 clones, 85% to 90% seen once. V lost 8 bases to trimming and J lost 6 bases; unmatched junction nucleotides: 17. This CDR3 spans 16 amino acids. Germline loops: CDR1 MDHEN, CDR2 SYDVKM. V usage is TRBV28 and J usage is TRBJ1-1, with 8 nucleotides matching TRBD1. Sequencing was performed on CD4+ or CD8+ T cells sorted from blood, taken in a trial of the OX40 agonist ivuxolimab. The receptor was derived from an adult with an advanced solid tumor such as melanoma, head and neck, liver or kidney cancer. The CDR3 region is CASLSWTGIDFAEAFF. DNA for the CDR3: TGTGCCAGCCTTTCCTGGACAGGGATCGATTTCGCTGAAGCTTTCTTT.